This T cell receptor beta chain was recorded in a study of tumor-infiltrating lymphocytes in primary liver carcinoma. Study-wide results and caveats: Only about 7-24% of top clones were detected in each of the five tumor regions.

Each 20-30 mg portion of unsorted bulk tissue served as the source for co-extraction of RNA and DNA. Starting from 450 to 500 ng of total RNA, TCR beta cDNA was produced with a primer in the constant region. Slightly modified ARM-PCR, run as three nested multiplex PCR rounds, produced the TCR beta libraries. TCRdb re-called the multiplex PCR reads through MiXCR, storing one row per CDR3 protein. The sample yields about 19,000 distinct CDR3 sequences, around 79% seen once. Details on this clonotype: The antigen is not known. Since the CDR3 does not end with the conserved phenylalanine or tryptophan, this likely comes from a read error.

Sequencing used liver tumor tissue from sampling region 4. Documented subset: tumor region T4, right-lateral pole. The receptor was isolated from a woman aged 25 to 39 with primary liver carcinoma and hepatitis B virus infection.

The CDR3, as DNA: TGCGCCAGCAGCCAAGATTGGGGTGGGGTGAATGGCTACACCATC. Protein product: CASSQDWGGVNGYTI. The chain is built from TRBV4-3 and TRBJ1-2; D remains unclear. The CDR3 has 15 residues. Germline V gives CDR1 LGHNA, CDR2 YSLEER. Trimming shortened V by 0 bases and J by 6 bases, and 14 bases separated the two germline ends.